A single sample gave rise to the 22 T cell receptor beta chains below, sequenced in a study of OX40 agonist ivuxolimab in advanced cancers. This table comes from immunoSEQ multiplex PCR, and its TCRdb copy is limited to in-frame clones, with some not included. Altogether 50,000 to 70,000 clones are present, about four fifths being singletons, with the ten largest covering over 0.55%. The sample here was CD4+ or CD8+ T cells sorted from blood, taken in a trial of the OX40 agonist ivuxolimab. The receptors were gathered from an adult with an advanced solid tumor such as melanoma, head and neck, liver or kidney cancer.

The V gene is TRBV11-2, the J gene TRBJ1-2; maybe TRBD1 (5 bases). The CDR3 is 13 residues long. CDR1 SGHAT and CDR2 FQNNGV come from the germline V gene. Trimming shortened V by 5 bases and J by 2 bases, and 9 bases separated the two germline ends. The CDR3, as DNA: TGTGCCAGCAGCCCAGGGTCCAACTATGGCTACACCTTC. The encoded protein is CASSPGSNYGYTF.

CDR3 coding DNA: TGTGCCAGCAGCCGAGATAGCGGGGGGGGTCCCTACAATGAGCAGTTCTTC. Translating gives CASSRDSGGGPYNEQFF. The rearrangement joins TRBV7-2 to TRBJ2-1; 11 bases fit TRBD2. CDR1 is SGHTA, CDR2 FQGNSA, per germline. The CDR3 is 17 residues long. V lost 5 bases and J lost 2; bases outside the gene matches: 8.

The rearrangement uses TRBV11-2 and TRBJ2-1; 7 nucleotides align to TRBD2. V was clipped by 5 bases and J by 9 bases; unmatched bases: 16. Germline CDR1 SGHAT, CDR2 FQNNGV. The CDR3 sequence is 16 residues long. CDR3 amino acids: CASSPRVGGRVGEQFF. DNA of the CDR3: TGTGCCAGCAGCCCCCGGGTGGGCGGGAGAGTAGGTGAGCAGTTCTTC.

The chain combines TRBV6-5 with TRBJ2-1; possibly TRBD2 for D (6 bases). Germline CDR1 reads MNHEY; CDR2 reads SVGAGI. The germline V and J ends were trimmed by 2 bases and 8 bases, with 16 bases remaining between them. The CDR3 consists of 15 residues. The CDR3 spells CASSYGDSPGYEQFF. The CDR3 DNA reads as TGTGCCAGCAGTTACGGGGACTCGCCCGGTTATGAGCAGTTCTTC.

J is TRBJ2-1 and V is TRBV7-3; 7 bases align to TRBD1. This CDR3 is 16 amino acids long. Trimming cost V 5 bases and J 3 bases; bases outside gene matches: 10. Germline V gene lookup returns CDR1 SGHTA and CDR2 FQGTGA. CDR3 region: CASSDDTGVIYNEQFF. DNA for the CDR3: TGTGCCAGCAGCGACGACACAGGGGTCATCTACAATGAGCAGTTCTTC.

V gene TRBV4-2 combines with J gene TRBJ2-1; perhaps D is TRBD1 or TRBD2 (6 bases each). V lost 6 bases to trimming and J lost 9 bases, with 9 bases between them. CDR1 is LGHNA and CDR2 is YNFKEQ in the germline V gene. The CDR3 contains 11 residues. The CDR3 sequence is CASREGVEQFF. CDR3 sequence (DNA): TGTGCCAGCAGGGAGGGGGTTGAGCAGTTCTTC.

To note about this clone: Other nucleotide sequences in the sample specify the same CDR3. J is TRBJ2-2 and V is TRBV28, with D perhaps TRBD1 (6 bases). This CDR3 is built from 13 residues. V was pared by 5 bases and J by 4 bases, with 8 bases between. From germline, CDR1 is MDHEN and CDR2 SYDVKM. The CDR3 sequence: CASSQQGTGELFF. The CDR3 bases are TGTGCCAGCAGTCAACAGGGCACCGGGGAGCTGTTTTTT.

This clone appeared once. The chain combines TRBV5-1 with TRBJ2-1; the D is unclear. CDR3 length: 14 amino acids. CDR1 and CDR2 (germline): SGHRS, YFSETQ. Trimming took off 0 bases at V and 3 bases at J, with 7 bases between the two ends. This chain's CDR3 is CASSLERVYNEQFF. The CDR3 DNA reads TGCGCCAGCAGCTTGGAACGGGTCTACAATGAGCAGTTCTTC.

The chain couples TRBV29-1 to TRBJ2-7; possibly TRBD1 or TRBD2 for D (5 bases each). CDR1 SQVTM and CDR2 ANQGSEA come from the germline V gene. The CDR3 consists of 14 residues. V was pared by 4 bases and J by 0 bases, with 13 bases between. The CDR3 nucleotides are TGCAGCGTTGCTTCCGGGACCTACTCCTACGAGCAGTACTTC. Translating it yields CSVASGTYSYEQYF.

The table lists this clone with a few counts. This chain joins TRBV6-1 and TRBJ1-1, with a weak D call TRBD1 (5 bases). Looked up from germline, CDR1 is MNHNS and CDR2 is SASEGT. The V gene lost 7 bases and the J gene lost 2 bases, with 11 bases spanning the gap. CDR3 length equals 13 residues. The CDR3 loop reads CASNRRTNTEAFF. CDR3 DNA sequence: TGTGCCAGCAACAGGAGAACTAACACTGAAGCTTTCTTT.

V usage is TRBV6-5 and J usage is TRBJ2-3; a possible D gene is TRBD2 (6 bases). Trimming removed 0 bases from V and 4 bases from J, with 11 bases in between. The CDR3 loop spans 15 amino acids. The germline gives CDR1 MNHEY, CDR2 SVGAGI. CDR3 sequence: CASSYSGGTADTQYF. The CDR3 DNA follows: TGTGCCAGCAGTTACTCGGGAGGAACAGCAGATACGCAGTATTTT.

The V and J genes are TRBV4-2 and TRBJ2-3; TRBD2 matches at 10 bases. In germline, CDR1 is LGHNA, CDR2 YNFKEQ. Trimming removed 5 bases from V and 2 bases from J; junction bases left unmatched: 7. The CDR3 contains 16 residues. CDR3 in amino acids: CASSGRLAGTTDTQYF. Written as DNA, the CDR3 is TGTGCCAGCAGCGGACGACTAGCGGGTACCACAGATACGCAGTATTTT.

The chain employs TRBV25-1 and TRBJ1-2; the D is unclear. This CDR3 contains 11 residues. Germline loops: CDR1 MGHDK, CDR2 SYGVNS. V dropped 3 bases and J dropped 8 bases, with 7 bases sitting between them. The CDR3: CASSDPRGYTF. The CDR3 DNA reads TGTGCCAGCAGTGACCCTCGGGGCTACACCTTC.

The chain recombines TRBV14 with TRBJ1-1; 9 nucleotides agree with TRBD1. From germline, CDR1 is SGHDN and CDR2 FVKESK. CDR3 length equals 17 residues. The V gene end was trimmed by 4 bases and the J gene end by 4 bases; junction bases not matched to a gene: 13. The CDR3 DNA sequence: TGTGCCAGCAGCCGGATGGACGGTACAGGGGGCTTCACTGAAGCTTTCTTT. Its translation: CASSRMDGTGGFTEAFF.

The chain combines TRBV6-1 with TRBJ2-3; tentative D call: TRBD2 (5 bases). The germline gives CDR1 MNHNS, CDR2 SASEGT. The CDR3 runs to 15 residues. Trimming shortened V by 5 bases and J by 7 bases, and 19 bases separated the two germline ends. CDR3 DNA sequence: TGTGCCAGCAGTCTCAGCGGCAGCGTGGTCAATACGCAGTATTTT. Translating gives CASSLSGSVVNTQYF.

The chain uses TRBV5-1 and TRBJ2-2; a weak D match, TRBD2 (5 bases). The germline V gene encodes CDR1 SGHRS and CDR2 YFSETQ. V lost 5 bases, J lost 0 bases, and 8 bases lay in between. The CDR3 extends over 14 amino acids. The DNA for the CDR3 is TGCGCCAGCAGGGGAGAAACGAACACCGGGGAGCTGTTTTTT. This sequence encodes CASRGETNTGELFF.

V and J are TRBV6-5 and TRBJ1-1; 9 bases agree with TRBD1. V lost 7 bases and J lost 5; bases outside the gene matches: 11. CDR3 length equals 15 residues. Germline CDR1 is MNHEY and CDR2 is SVGAGI. The CDR3, as DNA: TGTGCCAGCAACTTCGCACAGGGGGCGGGGACTGAAGCTTTCTTT. The encoded protein is CASNFAQGAGTEAFF.

This chain joins TRBV18 and TRBJ2-1; TRBD1 matches 10 bases. V gave up 5 bases and J gave up 5 bases; unmatched junction bases: 6. Germline-derived CDR1 and CDR2 are KGHSH and LQKENI. The CDR3 loop spans 15 amino acids. The CDR3 sequence: CASSFGTGAHNEQFF. The CDR3 DNA is TGTGCCAGCTCATTCGGGACAGGGGCCCACAATGAGCAGTTCTTC.

The chain carries TRBV19 and TRBJ1-5, with D maybe TRBD1 (6 bases). Trimming left V 7 bases short and J 4 bases short, with 14 bases between. CDR1 and CDR2 (germline): LNHDA, SQIVND (reference sequence). This CDR3 is built from 14 residues. Here the CDR3 reads CASNTERGNQPQHF. CDR3 bases: TGTGCCAGTAATACAGAAAGGGGGAATCAGCCCCAGCATTTT.

The chain employs TRBV21-1 and TRBJ1-1; the table's D call, TRBD1, has no DNA check behind it. TRBV21-1 is listed as a pseudogene. The CDR3 extends over 13 amino acids. The CDR3 protein is CASRNRGGTEAFF. The CDR3 DNA reads as TGTGCCAGCCGAAACAGGGGTGGTACTGAAGCTTTCTTT.

This chain uses TRBV27 with TRBJ2-6; D uncertain. This CDR3 comprises 15 residues. Trimming took 6 bases from V and 2 from J, leaving 11 bases between them. Germline CDR1 is MNHEY and CDR2 is SMNVEV (reference sequence). Here the CDR3 reads CASSPLYTGANVLTF. Here the CDR3 DNA reads TGTGCCAGCAGCCCTCTCTATACTGGGGCCAACGTCCTGACTTTC.

The genes are TRBV5-1 and TRBJ1-2, with D maybe TRBD1 (6 bases). V lost 2 bases, J lost 0 bases, and 11 bases lay in between. The germline CDR1 and CDR2 sequences are SGHRS and YFSETQ. The CDR3 runs 15 residues. The CDR3 is CASSFGQLPNYGYTF. The CDR3 DNA reads TGCGCCAGCAGCTTCGGACAGCTACCTAACTATGGCTACACCTTC. The full variable domain, its missing parts supplied by reference TRBV5-1 and TRBJ1-2, is KAGVTQTPRYLIKTRGQQVTLSCSPISGHRSVSWYQQTPGQGLQFLFEYFSETQRNKGNFPGRFSGRQFSNSRSEMNVSTLELGDSALYLCASSFGQLPNYGYTFGSGTRLTVV.